Reported below is one T cell receptor (beta chain). TCR beta CDR3 region amplification was performed from RNA transcripts. A set of HTBI primers served as the primers for a first-round RT-PCR of the TCR CDR3. TCRdb itself ran the multiplex PCR reads through MiXCR, one entry per CDR3 protein. The data hold about 840,000 distinct CDR3 sequences, with approximately 40% observed a single time. The germline V gene has CDR1 SNHLY and CDR2 FYNNEI. The CDR3 totals 14 residues. V was trimmed by 8 bases and J by 2 bases, leaving 16 bases between them. The sample belongs to a study of T cells in Graves' hyperthyroidism and ophthalmopathy.

Sample: blood. This clonotype was sampled from a man younger than 30 with Graves' hyperthyroidism. The V and J genes are TRBV2 and TRBJ2-7; D is perhaps TRBD1 (6 bases). The CDR3 sequence is CASFAGTTTYEQYF. Here the CDR3 DNA reads TGTGCCAGCTTTGCCGGGACAACTACCTACGAGCAGTACTTC.